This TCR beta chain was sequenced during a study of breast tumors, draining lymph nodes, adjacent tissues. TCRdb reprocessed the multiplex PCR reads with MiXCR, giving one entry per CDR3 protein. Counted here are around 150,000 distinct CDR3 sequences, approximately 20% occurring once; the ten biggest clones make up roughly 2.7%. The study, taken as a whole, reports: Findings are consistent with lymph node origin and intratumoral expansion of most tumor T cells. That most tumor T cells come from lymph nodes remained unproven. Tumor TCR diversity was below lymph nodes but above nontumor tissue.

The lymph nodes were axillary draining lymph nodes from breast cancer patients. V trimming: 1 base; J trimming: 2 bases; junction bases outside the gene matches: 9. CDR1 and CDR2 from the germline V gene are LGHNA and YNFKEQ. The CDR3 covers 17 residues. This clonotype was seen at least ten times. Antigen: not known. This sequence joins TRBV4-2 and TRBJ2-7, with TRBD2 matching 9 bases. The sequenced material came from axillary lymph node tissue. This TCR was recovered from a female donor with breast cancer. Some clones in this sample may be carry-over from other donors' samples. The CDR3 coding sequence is TGTGCCAGCAGCCAAGTTGCGGGAGGGCCCTCCCCCTACGAGCAGTACTTC. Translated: CASSQVAGGPSPYEQYF.